The 20 T cell receptor beta chains listed next were all sequenced from one sample in a study of shared clonotypes between healthy human individuals. Measured with immunoSEQ multiplex PCR; TCRdb has only the in-frame clones, and not every one. The sample carries roughly 520,000 clones, roughly 95% recorded once. The specimen sequenced was naive CD4+ T cells sorted from blood. Sample subset: CD45RA+ positively selected. These receptor sequences come from a woman in her 30s in good health.

The rearrangement uses TRBV19 and TRBJ2-5, with D possibly TRBD2 on 5 matching bases. There are 16 residues in the CDR3. Germline V gives CDR1 LNHDA, CDR2 SQIVND (reference sequence). V lost 4 bases and J lost 5, with 20 bases in between. CDR3 sequence (DNA): TGTGCCAGTAGTACGGGGTCGGTCGCCCCGGCGGAGACCCAGTACTTC. The encoded protein is CASSTGSVAPAETQYF.

The chain employs TRBV2 and TRBJ1-4; D not resolved. V lost 4 bases and J lost 0, with 12 bases in between. The CDR3 extends over 16 amino acids. From germline, CDR1 is SNHLY and CDR2 FYNNEI. The CDR3 region has the DNA TGTGCCAGCAGTGGGCGAGGGCCCGCAACTAATGAAAAACTGTTTTTT. Encoded protein: CASSGRGPATNEKLFF.

J is TRBJ2-4 and V is TRBV2; TRBD2 matches at 7 bases. After removal of 4 bases from V and 3 bases from J, the junction contained 0 bases not matched to a gene. This CDR3 is 13 amino acids long. Germline V lookup: CDR1 SNHLY, CDR2 FYNNEI. CDR3 coding DNA: TGTGCCAGCAGTGGGACTAGCAAAAACATTCAGTACTTC. Its translation is CASSGTSKNIQYF.

This chain links TRBV19 with TRBJ2-2, with a tentative D call TRBD1 (6 bases). This CDR3 has 14 residues. CDR1 LNHDA and CDR2 SQIVND come from the germline V gene (reference sequence). With 9 bases removed from V and 4 bases from J, the gap between germline ends came to 15 bases. CDR3 DNA: TGTGCCAGCGTAGACAGGATACTCACCGGGGAGCTGTTTTTT. Amino acids: CASVDRILTGELFF.

The rearrangement uses TRBV6-6 and TRBJ1-3; the match to TRBD1 covers 7 bases. Per germline, CDR1 MNHNY and CDR2 SVGAGI (reference sequence). Trimming took 1 base from V and 4 from J; bases not matched to a gene: 7. CDR3 length: 16 residues. DNA of the CDR3: TGTGCCAGCAGTTACTTCCGGGACAGCTTGGGAAACACCATATATTTT. Encoded protein: CASSYFRDSLGNTIYF.

The V and J genes are TRBV5-1 and TRBJ2-7, with D tentatively TRBD1 (6 bases). V was shortened by 2 bases and J by 1 base, with 10 bases between the two germline ends. Germline lookup yields CDR1 SGHRS and CDR2 YFSETQ. This CDR3 comprises 14 residues. The CDR3 DNA reads as TGCGCCAGCAGCTTCCCAGGGGTTTCCTACGAGCAGTACTTC. Its translation is CASSFPGVSYEQYF. The full variable domain, rest sourced from reference TRBV5-1 and TRBJ2-7, is KAGVTQTPRYLIKTRGQQVTLSCSPISGHRSVSWYQQTPGQGLQFLFEYFSETQRNKGNFPGRFSGRQFSNSRSEMNVSTLELGDSALYLCASSFPGVSYEQYFGPGTRLTVT.

The chain employs TRBV6-4 and TRBJ2-6, with 9 nucleotides matching TRBD2. This CDR3 has 18 amino acids. Germline CDR1 is MRHNA and CDR2 is SNTAGT. The V and J ends lost 4 bases and 4 bases, in that order; junction bases with no gene match: 11. CDR3 DNA: TGTGCCAGCAGTGGACTAGCGGCCTTGTCACGGGGGGCCAACGTCCTGACTTTC. Translated, it gives CASSGLAALSRGANVLTF.

This clone was seen a few times. The chain couples TRBV6-5 to TRBJ1-2; D gene unclear. This CDR3 is 12 amino acids long. Per the germline V gene, CDR1 is MNHEY and CDR2 is SVGAGI. V was cut by 2 bases and J by 6 bases, with 7 bases left in between. This CDR3 is CASSYDGDGYTF. The CDR3 region has the DNA TGTGCCAGCAGTTACGACGGAGATGGCTACACCTTC.

The genes are TRBV10-2 and TRBJ1-4, with unresolved D. Per the germline V gene, CDR1 is WSHSY and CDR2 is SAAADI. CDR3 length equals 14 residues. Trimming took 2 bases from V and 6 from J, leaving 10 bases between them. In nucleotides, the CDR3 is TGCGCCAGCAGTGAGGCTCCGGCCCATGAAAAACTGTTTTTT. This sequence encodes CASSEAPAHEKLFF.

The sample holds one count of this clone. The gene calls are TRBV18 and TRBJ1-2; tentatively, D is TRBD1 (5 bases). V was pared by 4 bases and J by 8 bases, with 17 bases between. Germline values: CDR1 KGHSH, CDR2 LQKENI. The CDR3 runs to 14 residues. CDR3 in amino acids: CASSRPPVGEGYTF. In DNA form, the CDR3 reads TGTGCCAGCTCACGCCCCCCGGTAGGGGAAGGCTACACCTTC.

The rearrangement uses TRBV7-9 and TRBJ2-1, with 8 bases identical to TRBD2. Looked up from germline, CDR1 is SEHNR and CDR2 is FQNEAQ (reference sequence). Trimming took 2 bases from V and 7 from J; bases not matched to a gene: 19. The CDR3 loop spans 19 amino acids. The CDR3 DNA sequence: TGTGCCAGCAGCTTATTAGGAGGCGTTGTGGCGGGAGGTGGTAATGAGCAGTTCTTC. Its translation: CASSLLGGVVAGGGNEQFF.

The chain combines TRBV6-1 with TRBJ2-1; D might be TRBD2 (5 bases). Germline V gene lookup returns CDR1 MNHNS and CDR2 SASEGT. This CDR3 is 14 amino acids long. Between the trimmed V and J ends, which lost 1 base and 13 bases, there was a span of 17 bases. This CDR3 is CASSEEVLRATQFF. CDR3 DNA: TGTGCCAGCAGTGAAGAGGTATTGCGGGCGACACAGTTCTTC.

The chain employs TRBV27 and TRBJ1-5; tentatively, D is TRBD1 (6 bases). V shed 3 bases and J shed 1 base, with 10 bases lying between them. Germline loops: CDR1 MNHEY, CDR2 SMNVEV (reference sequence). The CDR3 totals 15 residues. The CDR3 DNA reads as TGTGCCAGCAGTTTGGGGGGCTGGAGCAATCAGCCCCAGCATTTT. Translating gives CASSLGGWSNQPQHF.

The chain links TRBV7-9 to TRBJ2-7; no clear D gene. Per germline, CDR1 SEHNR and CDR2 FQNEAQ (reference sequence). Trimming shortened V by 5 bases and J by 6 bases, and 17 bases separated the two germline ends. This CDR3 spans 14 amino acids. The CDR3 nucleotides read TGTGCCAGCAGCGAGCAGGATGCCTGGGGCGAGCAGTACTTC. As protein: CASSEQDAWGEQYF.

The chain is built from TRBV28 and TRBJ2-2, with D possibly called TRBD1 or TRBD2 (5 bases each). Looked up from germline, CDR1 is MDHEN and CDR2 is SYDVKM. This CDR3 comprises 16 residues. V shed 6 bases and J shed 0 bases, with 14 bases lying between them. CDR3 DNA: TGTGCCAGCAGCTCGACCGGGACGTCGAACACCGGGGAGCTGTTTTTT. Its protein is CASSSTGTSNTGELFF.

V is TRBV4-2 and J is TRBJ2-5; weak D call: TRBD1 (6 bases). The CDR3 loop spans 16 amino acids. Germline V CDR1 and CDR2: LGHNA, YNFKEQ. Trimming cost V 0 bases and J 0 bases, with 11 bases left between them. The CDR3 loop is CASSQDLNRDQETQYF. The CDR3 nucleotides are TGTGCCAGCAGCCAAGATCTAAACAGGGACCAAGAGACCCAGTACTTC.

Regarding this clone: This sample also contains other DNA sequences that code for the same CDR3. This chain connects TRBV9 to TRBJ1-1; D unresolved. This CDR3 is built from 13 residues. Germline V gives CDR1 SGDLS, CDR2 YYNGEE. Between the trimmed V and J ends, which lost 0 bases and 1 base, there was a span of 4 bases. Here the CDR3 reads CASSVAQNTEAFF. The CDR3 DNA sequence: TGTGCCAGCAGCGTAGCCCAGAACACTGAAGCTTTCTTT.

This chain connects TRBV28 to TRBJ2-1, with a weak D call TRBD2 (6 bases). The germline V gene has CDR1 MDHEN and CDR2 SYDVKM. The V and J ends lost 7 bases and 6 bases respectively, with 34 bases between them. The CDR3 sequence is 20 residues long. CDR3 amino acids: CASTSRLGTATPYRGNEQFF. The CDR3 DNA follows: TGTGCCAGCACCAGTCGCCTCGGGACTGCCACTCCTTACCGAGGCAATGAGCAGTTCTTC. Together with reference TRBV28 and TRBJ2-1, the CDR3 gives the full variable domain: DVKVTQSSRYLVKRTGEKVFLECVQDMDHENMFWYRQDPGLGLRLIYFSYDVKMKEKGDIPEGYSVSREKKERFSLILESASTNQTSMYLCASTSRLGTATPYRGNEQFFGPGTRLTVL.

This chain connects TRBV5-8 to TRBJ1-5; D remains ambiguous. V lost 4 bases and J lost 7, with 21 bases in between. There are 16 residues in the CDR3. CDR1 and CDR2 (germline): SGHTS, YDEGEE. CDR3 protein: CASSRSELTLRQPQHF. The CDR3 DNA is TGTGCCAGCAGCCGCTCGGAACTTACCCTGAGACAGCCCCAGCATTTT.

CDR3 bases: TGTGCCAGCAGCCCTGACGGGGGAGGGCCGGGAAACATTCAGTACTTC. This encodes CASSPDGGGPGNIQYF. The chain is built from TRBV2 and TRBJ2-4, with 7 positions matching TRBD2. With V trimmed by 6 bases and J by 6 bases, 14 bases remained unmatched. Germline V CDR1 and CDR2: SNHLY, FYNNEI. The CDR3 sequence is 16 residues long.